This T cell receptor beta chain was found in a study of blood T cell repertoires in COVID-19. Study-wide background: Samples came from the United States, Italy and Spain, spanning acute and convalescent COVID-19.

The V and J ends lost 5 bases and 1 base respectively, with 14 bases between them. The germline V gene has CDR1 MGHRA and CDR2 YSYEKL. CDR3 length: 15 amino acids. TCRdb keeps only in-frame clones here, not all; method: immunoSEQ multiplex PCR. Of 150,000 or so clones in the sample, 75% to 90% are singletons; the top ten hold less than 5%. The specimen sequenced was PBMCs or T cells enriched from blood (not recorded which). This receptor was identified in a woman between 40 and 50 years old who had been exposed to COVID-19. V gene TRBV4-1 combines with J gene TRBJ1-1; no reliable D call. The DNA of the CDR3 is TGCGCCAGCAGCTCCCCGCTGGGGAGGAACACTGAAGCTTTCTTT. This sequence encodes CASSSPLGRNTEAFF.